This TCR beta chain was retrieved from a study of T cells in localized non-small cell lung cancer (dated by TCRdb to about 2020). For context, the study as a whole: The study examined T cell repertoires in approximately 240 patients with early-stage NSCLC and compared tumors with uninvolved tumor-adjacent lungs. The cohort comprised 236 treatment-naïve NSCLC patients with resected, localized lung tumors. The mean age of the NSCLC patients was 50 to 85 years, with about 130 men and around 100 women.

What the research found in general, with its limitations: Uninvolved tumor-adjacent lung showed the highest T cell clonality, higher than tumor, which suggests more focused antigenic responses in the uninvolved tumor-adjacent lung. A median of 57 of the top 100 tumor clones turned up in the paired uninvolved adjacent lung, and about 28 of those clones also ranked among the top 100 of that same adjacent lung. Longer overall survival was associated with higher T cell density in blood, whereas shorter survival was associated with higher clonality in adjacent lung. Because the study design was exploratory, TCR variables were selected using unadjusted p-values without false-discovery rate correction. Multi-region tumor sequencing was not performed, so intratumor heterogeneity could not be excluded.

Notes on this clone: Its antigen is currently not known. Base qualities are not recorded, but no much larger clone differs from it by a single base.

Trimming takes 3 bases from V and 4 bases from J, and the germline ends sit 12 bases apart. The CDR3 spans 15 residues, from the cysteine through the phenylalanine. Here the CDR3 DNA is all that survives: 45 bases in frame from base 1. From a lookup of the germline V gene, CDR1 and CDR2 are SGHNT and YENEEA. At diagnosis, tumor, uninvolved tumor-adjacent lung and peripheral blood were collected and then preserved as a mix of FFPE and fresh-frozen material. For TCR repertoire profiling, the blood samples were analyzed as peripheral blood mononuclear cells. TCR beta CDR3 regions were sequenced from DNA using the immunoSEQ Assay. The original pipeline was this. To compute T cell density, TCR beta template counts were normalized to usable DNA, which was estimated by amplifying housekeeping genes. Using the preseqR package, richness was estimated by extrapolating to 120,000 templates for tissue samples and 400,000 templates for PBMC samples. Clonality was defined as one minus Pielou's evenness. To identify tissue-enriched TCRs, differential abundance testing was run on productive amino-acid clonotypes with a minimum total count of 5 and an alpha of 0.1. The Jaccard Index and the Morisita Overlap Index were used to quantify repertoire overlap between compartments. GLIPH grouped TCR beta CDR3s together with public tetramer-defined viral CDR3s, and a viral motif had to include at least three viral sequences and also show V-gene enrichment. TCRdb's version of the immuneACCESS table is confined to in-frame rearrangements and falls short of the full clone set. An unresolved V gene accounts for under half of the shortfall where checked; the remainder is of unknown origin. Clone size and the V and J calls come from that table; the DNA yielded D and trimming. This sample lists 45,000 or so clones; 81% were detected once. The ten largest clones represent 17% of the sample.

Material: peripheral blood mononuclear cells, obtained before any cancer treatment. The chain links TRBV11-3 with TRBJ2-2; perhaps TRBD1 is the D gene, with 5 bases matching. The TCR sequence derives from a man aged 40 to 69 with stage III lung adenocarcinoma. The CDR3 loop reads CASSFRSGSTGELFF. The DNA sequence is TGTGCCAGCAGCTTTAGGTCAGGGTCCACCGGGGAGCTGTTTTTT.